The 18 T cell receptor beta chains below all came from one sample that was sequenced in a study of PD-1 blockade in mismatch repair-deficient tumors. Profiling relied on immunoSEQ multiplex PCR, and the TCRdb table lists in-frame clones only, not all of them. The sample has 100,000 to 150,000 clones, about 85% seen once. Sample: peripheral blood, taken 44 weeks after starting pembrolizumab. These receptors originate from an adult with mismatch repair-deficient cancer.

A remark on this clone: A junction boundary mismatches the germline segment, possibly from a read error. CDR3 amino acids: CASSPSLLAGARSSEQYF. The CDR3 DNA sequence: TGTGCCAGCTCACCAAGTCTCCTAGCGGGAGCAAGATCCTCCGAGCAGTACTTC. The chain carries TRBV18 and TRBJ2-7, with 10 positions matching TRBD2. Germline assignment: CDR1 KGHSH and CDR2 LQKENI. The CDR3 has 18 residues.

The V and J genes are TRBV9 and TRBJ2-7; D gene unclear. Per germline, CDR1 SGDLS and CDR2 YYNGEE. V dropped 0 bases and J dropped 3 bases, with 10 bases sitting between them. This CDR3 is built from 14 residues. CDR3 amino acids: CASSVGGNIYEQYF. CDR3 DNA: TGTGCCAGCAGCGTAGGTGGGAATATCTACGAGCAGTACTTC.

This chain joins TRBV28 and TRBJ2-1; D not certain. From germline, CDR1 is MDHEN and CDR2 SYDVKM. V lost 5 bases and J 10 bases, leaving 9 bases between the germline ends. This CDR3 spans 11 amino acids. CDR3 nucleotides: TGTGCCAGCAGTCGACGTTGGGAGCAGTTCTTC. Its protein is CASSRRWEQFF.

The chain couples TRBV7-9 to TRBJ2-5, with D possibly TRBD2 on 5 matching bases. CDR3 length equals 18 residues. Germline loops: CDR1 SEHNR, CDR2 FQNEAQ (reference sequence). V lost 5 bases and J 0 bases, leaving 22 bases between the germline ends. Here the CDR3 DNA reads TGTGCCAGCAGCCTCCTAGGGCGGCGGGCCGGGTACCAAGAGACCCAGTACTTC. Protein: CASSLLGRRAGYQETQYF.

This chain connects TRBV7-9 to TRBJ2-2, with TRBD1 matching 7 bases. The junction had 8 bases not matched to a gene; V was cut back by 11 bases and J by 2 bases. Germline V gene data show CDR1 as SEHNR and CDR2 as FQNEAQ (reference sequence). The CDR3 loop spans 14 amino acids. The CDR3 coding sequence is TGTGCCGGTAACAGGGGCCGAAACACCGGGGAGCTGTTTTTT. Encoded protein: CAGNRGRNTGELFF.

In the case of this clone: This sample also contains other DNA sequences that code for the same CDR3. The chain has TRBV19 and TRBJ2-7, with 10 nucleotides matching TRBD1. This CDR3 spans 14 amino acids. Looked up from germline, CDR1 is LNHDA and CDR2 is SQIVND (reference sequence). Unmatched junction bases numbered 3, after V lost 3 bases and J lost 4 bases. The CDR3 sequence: CASSIGQGGYEQYF. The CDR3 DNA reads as TGTGCCAGTAGTATCGGACAGGGGGGGTACGAGCAGTACTTC.

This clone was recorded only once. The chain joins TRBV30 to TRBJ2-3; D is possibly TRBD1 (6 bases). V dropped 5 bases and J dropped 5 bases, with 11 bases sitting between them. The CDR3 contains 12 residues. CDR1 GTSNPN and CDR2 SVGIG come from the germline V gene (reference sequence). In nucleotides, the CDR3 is TGTGCCTGGCGGACAGTTATAGATACGCAGTATTTT. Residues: CAWRTVIDTQYF.

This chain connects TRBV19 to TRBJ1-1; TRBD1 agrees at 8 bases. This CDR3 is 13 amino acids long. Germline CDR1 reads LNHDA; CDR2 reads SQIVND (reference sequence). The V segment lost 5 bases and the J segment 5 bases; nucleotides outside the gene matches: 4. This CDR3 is CASSQTGETEAFF. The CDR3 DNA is TGTGCCAGTAGTCAGACAGGGGAAACTGAAGCTTTCTTT.

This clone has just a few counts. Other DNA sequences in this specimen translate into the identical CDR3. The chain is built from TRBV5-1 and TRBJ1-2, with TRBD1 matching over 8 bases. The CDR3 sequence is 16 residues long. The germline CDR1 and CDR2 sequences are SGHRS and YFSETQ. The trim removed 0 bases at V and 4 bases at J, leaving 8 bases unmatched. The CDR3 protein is CASSLERDRPSYGYTF. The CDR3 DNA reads TGCGCCAGCAGCTTGGAACGGGACAGGCCGTCCTATGGCTACACCTTC.

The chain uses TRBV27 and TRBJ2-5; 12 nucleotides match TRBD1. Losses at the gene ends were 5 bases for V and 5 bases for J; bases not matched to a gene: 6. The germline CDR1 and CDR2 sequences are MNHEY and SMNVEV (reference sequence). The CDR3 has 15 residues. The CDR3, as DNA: TGTGCCAGCAGTCTCGGGACAGGGGGCCGGGAGACCCAGTACTTC. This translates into CASSLGTGGRETQYF.

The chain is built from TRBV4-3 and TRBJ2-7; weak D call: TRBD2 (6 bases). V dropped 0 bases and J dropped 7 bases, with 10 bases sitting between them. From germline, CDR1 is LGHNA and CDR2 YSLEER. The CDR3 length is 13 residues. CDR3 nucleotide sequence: TGCGCCAGCAGCCAAGAGCGGGGAGGAGAGCAGTACTTC. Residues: CASSQERGGEQYF.

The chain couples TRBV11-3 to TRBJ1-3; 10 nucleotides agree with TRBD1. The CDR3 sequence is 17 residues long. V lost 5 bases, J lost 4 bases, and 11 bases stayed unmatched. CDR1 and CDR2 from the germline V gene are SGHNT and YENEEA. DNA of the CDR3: TGTGCCAGCAGCCTGGGCAGGGACAGGGGTTACGGAAACACCATATATTTT. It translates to CASSLGRDRGYGNTIYF.

The CDR3: CASRNRDNSYEQYF. The CDR3 DNA sequence: TGCGCCAGCAGAAACCGGGACAACTCCTACGAGCAGTACTTC. The chain couples TRBV5-1 to TRBJ2-7; D is possibly TRBD1 (6 bases). Germline values: CDR1 SGHRS, CDR2 YFSETQ. Trimming cost V 5 bases and J 0 bases, with 12 bases left between them. CDR3 size: 14 residues.

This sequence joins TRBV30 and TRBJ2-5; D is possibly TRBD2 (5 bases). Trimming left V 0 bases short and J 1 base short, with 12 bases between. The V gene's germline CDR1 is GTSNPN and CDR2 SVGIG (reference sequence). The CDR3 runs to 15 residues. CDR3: CAWSVLVGIQETQYF. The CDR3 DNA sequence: TGTGCCTGGAGTGTACTAGTCGGGATCCAAGAGACCCAGTACTTC.

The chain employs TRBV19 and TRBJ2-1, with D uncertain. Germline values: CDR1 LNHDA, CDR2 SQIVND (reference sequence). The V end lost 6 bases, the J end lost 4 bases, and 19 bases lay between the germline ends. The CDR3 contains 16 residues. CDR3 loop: CASSPHSRTQYNEQFF. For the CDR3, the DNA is TGTGCCAGTAGCCCCCACTCCCGGACCCAGTACAATGAGCAGTTCTTC. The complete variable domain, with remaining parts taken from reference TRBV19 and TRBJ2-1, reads DGGITQSPKYLFRKEGQNVTLSCEQNLNHDAMYWYRQDPGQGLRLIYYSQIVNDFQKGDIAEGYSVSREKKESFPLTVTSAQKNPTAFYLCASSPHSRTQYNEQFFGPGTRLTVL.

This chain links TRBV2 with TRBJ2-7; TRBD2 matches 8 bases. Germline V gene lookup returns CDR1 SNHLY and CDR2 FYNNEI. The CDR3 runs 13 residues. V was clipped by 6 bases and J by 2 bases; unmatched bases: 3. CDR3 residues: CASRLTSAYEQYF. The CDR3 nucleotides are TGTGCCAGCAGGCTGACTAGCGCCTACGAGCAGTACTTC.

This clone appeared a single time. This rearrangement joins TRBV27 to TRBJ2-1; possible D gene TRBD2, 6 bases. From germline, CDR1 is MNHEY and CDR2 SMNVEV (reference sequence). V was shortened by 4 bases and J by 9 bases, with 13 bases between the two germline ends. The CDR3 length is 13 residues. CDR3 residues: CASSSRLVSEQFF. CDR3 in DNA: TGTGCCAGCAGTTCGAGACTAGTTTCTGAGCAGTTCTTC.

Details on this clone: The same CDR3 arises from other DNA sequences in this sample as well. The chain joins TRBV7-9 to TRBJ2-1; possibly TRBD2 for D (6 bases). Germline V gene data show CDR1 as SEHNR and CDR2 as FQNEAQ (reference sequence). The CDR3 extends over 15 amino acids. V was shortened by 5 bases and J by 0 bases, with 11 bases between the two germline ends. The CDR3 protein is CASSLSGASYNEQFF. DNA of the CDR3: TGTGCCAGCAGCCTTAGCGGAGCCTCCTACAATGAGCAGTTCTTC.